This T cell receptor (beta chain) is drawn from a study of T cell repertoires in cytomegalovirus infection. Study at large: Well-studied HLA-B-restricted epitopes and recently identified HLA-C-restricted epitopes of CMV were both used in the study.

Study-wide findings and caveats: The cumulative frequency of public TCR beta families distinguished individuals who carried CMV together with the relevant HLA.

Of note for this clonotype: No antigen is known for it.

Via MiXCR, TCRdb re-called the reads, giving one row per CDR3 protein. The repertoire includes roughly 990,000 distinct CDR3 sequences, roughly 30% of them detected once, and around 15% sits in the top ten. Germline lookup yields CDR1 SNHLY and CDR2 FYNNEI. V was cut by 3 bases and J by 2 bases, with 3 bases left in between. The CDR3 totals 12 residues. This chain links TRBV2 with TRBJ2-3; unclear D gene. This material consisted of cultured CD8+ T cells from PBMCs, taken from culture after CMV antigen stimulation. The sequence came from a human donor in good health (CMV status not recorded). Some clones in this sample may be carry-over from other donors' samples. This CDR3 reads CASSEATDTQYF. The DNA of the CDR3 is TGTGCCAGCAGTGAGGCCACAGATACGCAGTATTTT.